Listed below are T cell receptor beta chains from one sample, sequenced in a study of blood T cell repertoires in COVID-19. Profiling relied on immunoSEQ multiplex PCR, and the TCRdb table lists in-frame clones only, not all of them. This table has 150,000 or so clones, about three quarters appearing once. The sequencing input was peripheral blood. All receptors derive from a woman aged 45-60 years with active or convalescent COVID-19. Each CDR3 is given with its conserved first and last residue. Each record gives: J gene, V gene, clone size, D gene, CDR3 length, CDR3 protein, CDR3 DNA. The D gene is left open where the match is weak. Not every row has a clone size; where given, it reads once, few, many or a size class.

>TRBJ1-2|TRBV7-8|-|-|15
CASSHAPGGSNGYTF
TGTGCCAGCAGCCATGCGCCGGGAGGAAGCAATGGCTACACCTTC
>TRBJ1-6|TRBV6-1|once|TRBD1|14
CASSEGLGGSPLHF
TGTGCCAGCAGTGAAGGACTAGGGGGCTCACCCCTCCACTTT
>TRBJ2-1|TRBV7-9|-|TRBD2|18
CASSSGLAEGTSYNEQFF
TGTGCCAGCAGCTCGGGACTAGCGGAGGGAACTTCCTACAATGAGCAGTTCTTC
>TRBJ2-3|TRBV7-9|-|-|13
CASSQTGTDTQYF
TGTGCCAGCAGCCAAACAGGGACAGATACGCAGTATTTT
>TRBJ2-7|TRBV9|-|-|14
CASSVTPERHEQYF
TGTGCCAGCAGCGTAACCCCCGAGAGGCACGAGCAGTACTTC
>TRBJ2-1|TRBV7-7|-|-|15
CASSLDYSSYNEQFF
TGTGCCAGCAGCTTAGACTATAGCTCCTACAATGAGCAGTTCTTC
>TRBJ2-7|TRBV12-5|-|TRBD1|15
CASGLGTGRYYEQYF
TGTGCTAGTGGTTTGGGGACAGGAAGGTACTACGAGCAGTACTTC
>TRBJ2-2|TRBV29-1|-|TRBD1|13
CSVQGANTGELFF
TGCAGCGTTCAGGGGGCCAACACCGGGGAGCTGTTTTTT
>TRBJ1-1|TRBV5-1|-|TRBD1|20
CASSLLPPGQGAPMNTEAFF
TGCGCCAGCAGCTTGCTGCCACCGGGACAGGGGGCCCCAATGAACACTGAAGCTTTCTTT
>TRBJ1-2|TRBV28|-|-|15
CASSWSRGDNYGYTF
TGTGCCAGCAGTTGGAGCCGGGGGGATAACTATGGCTACACCTTC
>TRBJ1-3|TRBV5-1|-|TRBD1|16
CASATTGGGSGNTIYF
TGCGCCAGCGCAACGACAGGGGGAGGCTCTGGAAACACCATATATTTT
>TRBJ1-6|TRBV5-1|few|TRBD1|15
CASSPSGTGGSPLHF
TGCGCCAGCAGCCCGTCCGGGACAGGAGGATCACCCCTCCACTTT
>TRBJ2-2|TRBV5-1|many|-|17
CASSLGNRDANTGELFF
TGCGCCAGCAGCTTGGGAAACAGGGACGCGAACACCGGGGAGCTGTTTTTT
>TRBJ2-2|TRBV7-8|-|TRBD2|17
CASSLAQAGGPSGELFF
TGTGCCAGCAGCTTAGCTCAGGCGGGAGGGCCTTCCGGGGAGCTGTTTTTT
>TRBJ1-1|TRBV18|-|-|16
CASSPPLAFGNTEAFF
TGTGCCAGCTCACCACCTTTAGCTTTCGGGAACACTGAAGCTTTCTTT